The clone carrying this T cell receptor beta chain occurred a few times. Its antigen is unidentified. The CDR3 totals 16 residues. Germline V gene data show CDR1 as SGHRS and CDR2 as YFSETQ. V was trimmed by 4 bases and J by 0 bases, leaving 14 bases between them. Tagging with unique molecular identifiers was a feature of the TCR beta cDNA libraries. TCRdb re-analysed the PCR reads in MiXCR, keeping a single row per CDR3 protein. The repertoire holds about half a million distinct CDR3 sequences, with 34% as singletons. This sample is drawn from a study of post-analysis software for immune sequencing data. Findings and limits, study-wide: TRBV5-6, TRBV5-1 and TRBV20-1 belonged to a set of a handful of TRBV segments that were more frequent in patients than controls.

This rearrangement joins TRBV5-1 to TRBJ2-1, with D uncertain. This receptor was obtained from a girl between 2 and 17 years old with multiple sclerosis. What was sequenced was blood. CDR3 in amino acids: CASSPELVRSYNEQFF. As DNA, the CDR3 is TGCGCCAGCAGCCCTGAGCTGGTCCGCTCCTACAATGAGCAGTTCTTC.